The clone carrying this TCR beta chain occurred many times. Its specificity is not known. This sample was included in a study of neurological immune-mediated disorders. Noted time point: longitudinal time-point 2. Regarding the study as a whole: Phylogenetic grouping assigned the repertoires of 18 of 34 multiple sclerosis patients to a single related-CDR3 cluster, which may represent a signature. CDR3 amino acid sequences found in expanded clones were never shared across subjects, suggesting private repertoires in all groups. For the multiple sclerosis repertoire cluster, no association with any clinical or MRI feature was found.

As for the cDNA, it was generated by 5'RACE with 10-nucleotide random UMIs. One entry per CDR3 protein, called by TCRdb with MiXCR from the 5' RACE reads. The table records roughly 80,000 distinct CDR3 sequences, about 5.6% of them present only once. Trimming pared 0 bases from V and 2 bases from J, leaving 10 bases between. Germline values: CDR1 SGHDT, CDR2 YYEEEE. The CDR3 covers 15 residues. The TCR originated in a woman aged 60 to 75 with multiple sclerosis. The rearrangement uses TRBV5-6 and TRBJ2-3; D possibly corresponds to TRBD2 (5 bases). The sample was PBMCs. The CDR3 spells CASSLAGSHTDTQYF. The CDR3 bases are TGTGCCAGCAGCTTGGCGGGGTCGCACACAGATACGCAGTATTTT.